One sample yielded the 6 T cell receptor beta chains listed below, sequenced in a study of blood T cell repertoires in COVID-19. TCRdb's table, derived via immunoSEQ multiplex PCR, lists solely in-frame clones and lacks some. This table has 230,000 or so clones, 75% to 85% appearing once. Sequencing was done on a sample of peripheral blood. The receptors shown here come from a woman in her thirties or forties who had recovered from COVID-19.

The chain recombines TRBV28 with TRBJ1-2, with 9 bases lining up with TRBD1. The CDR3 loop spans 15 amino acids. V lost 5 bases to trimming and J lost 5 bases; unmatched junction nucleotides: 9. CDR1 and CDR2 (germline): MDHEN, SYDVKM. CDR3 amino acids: CASSTPRGQGYGYTF. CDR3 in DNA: TGTGCCAGCAGTACACCTAGAGGACAGGGGTATGGCTACACCTTC.

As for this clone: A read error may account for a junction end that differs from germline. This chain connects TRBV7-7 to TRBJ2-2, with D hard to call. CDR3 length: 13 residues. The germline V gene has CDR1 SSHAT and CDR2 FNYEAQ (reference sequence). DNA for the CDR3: TGTGCTAGCAGCATGGCCGAACCCGGGGAGCTGTTTTTT. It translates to CASSMAEPGELFF.

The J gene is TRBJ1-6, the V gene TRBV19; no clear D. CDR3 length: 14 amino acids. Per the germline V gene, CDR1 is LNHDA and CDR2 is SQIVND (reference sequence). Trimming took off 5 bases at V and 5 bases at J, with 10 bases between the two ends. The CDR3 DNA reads TGTGCCAGTAGTCCCAGACTAAATAATTCACCCCTCCACTTT. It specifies CASSPRLNNSPLHF.

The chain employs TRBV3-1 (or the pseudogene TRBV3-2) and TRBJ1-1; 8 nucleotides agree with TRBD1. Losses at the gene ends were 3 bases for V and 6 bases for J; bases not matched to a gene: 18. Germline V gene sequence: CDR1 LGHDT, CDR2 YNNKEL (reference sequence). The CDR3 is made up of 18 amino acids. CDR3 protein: CASSHGQGFLRIRAEAFF. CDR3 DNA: TGTGCCAGCAGCCATGGACAGGGCTTTTTACGGATAAGGGCTGAAGCTTTCTTT.

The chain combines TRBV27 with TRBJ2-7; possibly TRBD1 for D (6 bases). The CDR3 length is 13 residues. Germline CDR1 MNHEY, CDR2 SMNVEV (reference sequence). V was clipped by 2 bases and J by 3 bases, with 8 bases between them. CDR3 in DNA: TGTGCCAGCAGTTTACAACAGGGCTACGAGCAGTACTTC. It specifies CASSLQQGYEQYF.

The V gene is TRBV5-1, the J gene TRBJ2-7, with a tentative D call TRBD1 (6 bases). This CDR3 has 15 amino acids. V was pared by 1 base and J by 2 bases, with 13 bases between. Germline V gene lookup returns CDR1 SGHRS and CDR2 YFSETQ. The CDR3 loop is CASSLKLQGTYEQYF. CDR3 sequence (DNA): TGCGCCAGCAGCTTGAAGCTACAGGGCACCTACGAGCAGTACTTC.